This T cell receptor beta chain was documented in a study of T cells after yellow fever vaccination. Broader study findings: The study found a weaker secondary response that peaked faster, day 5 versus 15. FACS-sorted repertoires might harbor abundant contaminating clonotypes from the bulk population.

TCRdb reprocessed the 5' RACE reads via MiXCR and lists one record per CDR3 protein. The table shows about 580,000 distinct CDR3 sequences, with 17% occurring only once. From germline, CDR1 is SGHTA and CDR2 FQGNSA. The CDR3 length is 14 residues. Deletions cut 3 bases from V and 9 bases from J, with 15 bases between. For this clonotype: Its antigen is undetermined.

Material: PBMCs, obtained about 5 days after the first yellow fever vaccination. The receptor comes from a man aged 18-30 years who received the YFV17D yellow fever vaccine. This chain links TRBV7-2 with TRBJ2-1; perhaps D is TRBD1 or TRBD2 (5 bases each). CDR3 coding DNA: TGTGCCAGCAGCTTCGGGGCCGTAGGAGCTGAGCAGTTCTTC. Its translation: CASSFGAVGAEQFF. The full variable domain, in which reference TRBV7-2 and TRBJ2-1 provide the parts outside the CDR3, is GAGVSQSPSNKVTEKGKDVELRCDPISGHTALYWYRQSLGQGLEFLIYFQGNSAPDKSGLPSDRFSAERTGGSVSTLTIQRTQQEDSAVYLCASSFGAVGAEQFFGPGTRLTVL.